Presented here are 5 T cell receptor beta chains from one specimen sequenced in a study of cytomegalovirus exposure and HLA in healthy donors. The PCR had 60 Vbeta and 13 Jbeta primers. Profiled with immunoSEQ multiplex PCR; TCRdb holds only in-frame clones, not every one. The data contain about 190,000 clones, 60% to 80% of them singletons. The specimen was PBMCs. The source is a woman under 40 in good health and CMV-seropositive.

This chain connects TRBV28 to TRBJ2-1; TRBD2 matches 8 bases. After removal of 2 bases from V and 6 bases from J, the junction contained 3 bases not matched to a gene. There are 14 residues in the CDR3. The germline V gene has CDR1 MDHEN and CDR2 SYDVKM. Here the CDR3 reads CASSLAGGGNEQFF. Here the CDR3 DNA reads TGTGCCAGCAGTTTAGCGGGAGGCGGCAATGAGCAGTTCTTC.

The sample holds one count of this clone. The chain employs TRBV13 and TRBJ2-5; 11 bases map to TRBD2. Judging by the DNA end, TRBJ2-7 fits better; the J call may be wrong. Germline values: CDR1 PRHDT, CDR2 FYEKMQ (reference sequence). The CDR3 has 16 residues. CDR3 DNA: TGTGCCAGCAGCTCTACTAGCGGGAGCGAATTCCACGAGCAGTACTTC. This codes for CASSSTSGSEFHEQYF.

The rearrangement links TRBV6-5 to TRBJ1-1; D remains unclear. CDR3 size: 14 residues. CDR1 is MNHEY, CDR2 SVGAGI, per germline. The V gene lost 6 bases and the J gene lost 1 base, with 12 bases spanning the gap. This CDR3 reads CASSDRPGNTEAFF. The CDR3 bases are TGTGCCAGCAGCGACCGCCCGGGGAACACTGAAGCTTTCTTT.

The chain couples TRBV7-2 to TRBJ2-7, with TRBD2 identical over 13 bases. In germline, CDR1 is SGHTA, CDR2 FQGNSA. With 4 bases clipped from V and 4 bases from J, the junction kept 7 bases outside the gene matches. The CDR3 totals 16 residues. In DNA form, the CDR3 reads TGTGCCAGCAGCTCGGGACTAGCGGGACCAACTTACGAGCAGTACTTC. Amino acid sequence: CASSSGLAGPTYEQYF.

This clone was seen a single time. V is TRBV2 and J is TRBJ2-1; 14 bases line up with TRBD2. CDR1 and CDR2 (germline): SNHLY, FYNNEI. The V and J ends lost 8 bases and 8 bases, in that order; junction bases with no gene match: 11. There are 16 residues in the CDR3. CDR3 in amino acids: CASAQGLAGEGDEQFF. In DNA, the CDR3 is TGTGCCAGCGCCCAGGGACTAGCGGGAGAGGGCGATGAGCAGTTCTTC.